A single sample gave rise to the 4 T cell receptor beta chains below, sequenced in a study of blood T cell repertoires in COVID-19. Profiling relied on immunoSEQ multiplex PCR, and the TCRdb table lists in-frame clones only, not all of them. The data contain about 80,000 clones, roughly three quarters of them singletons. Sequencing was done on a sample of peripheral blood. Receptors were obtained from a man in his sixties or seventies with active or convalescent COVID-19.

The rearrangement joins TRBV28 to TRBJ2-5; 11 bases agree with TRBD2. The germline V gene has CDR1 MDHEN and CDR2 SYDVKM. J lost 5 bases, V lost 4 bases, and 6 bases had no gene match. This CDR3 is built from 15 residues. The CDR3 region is CASSYNSGGAETQYF. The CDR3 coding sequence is TGTGCCAGCAGTTACAATAGCGGGGGGGCGGAGACCCAGTACTTC.

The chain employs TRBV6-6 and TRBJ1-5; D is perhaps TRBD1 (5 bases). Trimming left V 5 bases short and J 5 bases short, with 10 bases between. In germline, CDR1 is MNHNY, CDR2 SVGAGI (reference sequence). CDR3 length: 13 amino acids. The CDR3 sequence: CASSRSTDQPQHF. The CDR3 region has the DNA TGTGCCAGCAGTCGATCGACAGATCAGCCCCAGCATTTT.

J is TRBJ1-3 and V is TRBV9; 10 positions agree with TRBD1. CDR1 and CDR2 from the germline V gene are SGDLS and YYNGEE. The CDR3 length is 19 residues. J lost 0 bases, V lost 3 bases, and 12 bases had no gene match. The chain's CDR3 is CASSGLRGQGFLSGNTIYF. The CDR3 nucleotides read TGTGCCAGCAGCGGACTCCGGGGACAGGGGTTCCTCTCTGGAAACACCATATATTTT.

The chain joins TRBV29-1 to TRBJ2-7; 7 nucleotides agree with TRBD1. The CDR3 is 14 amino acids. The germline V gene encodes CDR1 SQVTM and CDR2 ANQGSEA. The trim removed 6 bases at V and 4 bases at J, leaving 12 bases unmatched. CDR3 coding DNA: TGCAGCGTCGCCGAACAGGGGAGATCATACGAGCAGTACTTC. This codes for CSVAEQGRSYEQYF.